The 8 T cell receptor beta chains below were found in one sample sequenced in a study of blood T cell repertoires in COVID-19. Repertoires were generated with immunoSEQ multiplex PCR, while TCRdb's copy carries only in-frame clones and drops some. The repertoire has 75,000 to 95,000 clones, 74% of them found once; the top ten carry 3% to 4%. Material for sequencing was peripheral blood. These receptors were obtained from a man aged 65 to 85 with COVID-19, enrolled during active disease.

In its sample, this clone was seen a few times. The chain is built from TRBV6-6 and TRBJ2-7, with D perhaps matching TRBD2 (5 bases). The CDR3 is 16 residues long. The germline V and J ends were trimmed by 1 base and 7 bases, with 20 bases remaining between them. Germline CDR1 MNHNY, CDR2 SVGAGI (reference sequence). CDR3 bases: TGTGCCAGCAGTTACTTCGCGACGCCTACGCCGGGGGAGCAGTACTTC. This codes for CASSYFATPTPGEQYF.

The chain has TRBV5-1 and TRBJ2-1; TRBD2 agrees at 9 bases. The CDR3 totals 15 residues. The V segment lost 0 bases and the J segment 6 bases; nucleotides outside the gene matches: 4. Germline V lookup: CDR1 SGHRS, CDR2 YFSETQ. The CDR3 loop reads CASSLAMTSGNEQFF. CDR3 nucleotides: TGCGCCAGCAGCTTGGCGATGACTAGCGGCAATGAGCAGTTCTTC.

This chain links TRBV5-6 with TRBJ2-5; 15 bases agree with TRBD2. This CDR3 has 18 residues. Trimming cost V 4 bases and J 1 base; bases outside gene matches: 8. The germline V gene encodes CDR1 SGHDT and CDR2 YYEEEE. CDR3 protein: CASSPGTSGRRVQETQYF. The CDR3 nucleotides read TGTGCCAGCAGCCCGGGGACTAGCGGGAGGAGAGTCCAAGAGACCCAGTACTTC. The complete variable domain, with remaining parts taken from reference TRBV5-6 and TRBJ2-5, reads DAGVTQSPTHLIKTRGQQVTLRCSPKSGHDTVSWYQQALGQGPQFIFQYYEEEERQRGNFPDRFSGHQFPNYSSELNVNALLLGDSALYLCASSPGTSGRRVQETQYFGPGTRLLVL.

The chain couples TRBV6-5 to TRBJ2-5; 9 bases are shared with TRBD1. The CDR3 runs 15 residues. CDR1 and CDR2 (germline): MNHEY, SVGAGI. V lost 6 bases and J lost 2; bases outside the gene matches: 7. Here the CDR3 reads CASRRDRELQETQYF. The CDR3 DNA reads as TGTGCCAGCAGAAGGGACAGGGAACTTCAAGAGACCCAGTACTTC.

This clone was seen repeatedly, ten times or more. The chain uses TRBV7-9 and TRBJ2-7, with a weak D call TRBD2 (5 bases). The V end was cut by 2 bases, the J end by 2 bases, with 25 bases between. Germline lookup yields CDR1 SEHNR and CDR2 FQNEAQ (reference sequence). The length of the CDR3 is 19 residues. The CDR3 reads CASSLILASISLSPYEQYF. CDR3 coding DNA: TGTGCCAGCAGCTTAATATTGGCTAGCATCTCATTGTCTCCCTACGAGCAGTACTTC.

The rearrangement joins TRBV10-3 to TRBJ1-6; 7 nucleotides align to TRBD1. The ends lost 4 bases at V and 5 bases at J; junction bases unmatched: 2. CDR3 length: 14 amino acids. The germline CDR1 and CDR2 sequences are ENHRY and SYGVKD. The CDR3 is CAISVDRNNSPLHF. In DNA form, the CDR3 reads TGTGCCATCAGTGTGGACAGGAATAATTCACCCCTCCACTTT.

The chain joins TRBV5-1 to TRBJ2-1; tentatively, D is TRBD2 (5 bases). The length of the CDR3 is 17 residues. V dropped 5 bases and J dropped 0 bases, with 18 bases sitting between them. In germline, CDR1 is SGHRS, CDR2 YFSETQ. CDR3 region: CASSEGSNDPSYNEQFF. Written as DNA, the CDR3 is TGCGCCAGCAGTGAGGGCTCAAACGACCCCTCCTACAATGAGCAGTTCTTC.

This chain connects TRBV28 to TRBJ2-7, with D possibly matching TRBD1 (5 bases). The germline CDR1 and CDR2 sequences are MDHEN and SYDVKM. CDR3 length: 14 residues. V lost 1 base and J lost 3, with 10 bases in between. CDR3 bases: TGTGCCAGCAGTTTATCGGGCAGGGACTACGAGCAGTACTTC. This sequence encodes CASSLSGRDYEQYF.